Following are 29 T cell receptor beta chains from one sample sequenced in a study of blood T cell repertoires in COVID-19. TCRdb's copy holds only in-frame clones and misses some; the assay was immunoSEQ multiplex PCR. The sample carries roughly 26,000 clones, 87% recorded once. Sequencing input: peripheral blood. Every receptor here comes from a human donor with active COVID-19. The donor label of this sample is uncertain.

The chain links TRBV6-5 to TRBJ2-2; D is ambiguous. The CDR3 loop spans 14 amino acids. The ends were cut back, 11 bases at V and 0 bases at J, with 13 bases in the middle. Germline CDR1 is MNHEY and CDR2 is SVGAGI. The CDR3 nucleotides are TGTGCCCTTGCTATACCTGCGAACACCGGGGAGCTGTTTTTT. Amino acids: CALAIPANTGELFF.

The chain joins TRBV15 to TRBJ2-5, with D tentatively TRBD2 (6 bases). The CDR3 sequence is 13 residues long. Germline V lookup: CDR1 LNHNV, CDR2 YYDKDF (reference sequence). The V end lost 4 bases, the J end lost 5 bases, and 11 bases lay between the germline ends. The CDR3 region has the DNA TGTGCCACCAGCAAAGCCGGGAGCGAGACCCAGTACTTC. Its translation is CATSKAGSETQYF.

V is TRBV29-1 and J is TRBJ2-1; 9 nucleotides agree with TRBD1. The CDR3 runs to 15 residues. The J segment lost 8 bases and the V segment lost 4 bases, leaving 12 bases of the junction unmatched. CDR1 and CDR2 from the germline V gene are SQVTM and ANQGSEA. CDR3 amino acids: CSVVDQPGQGHEQFF. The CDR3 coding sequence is TGCAGCGTTGTCGATCAACCGGGACAGGGACATGAGCAGTTCTTC.

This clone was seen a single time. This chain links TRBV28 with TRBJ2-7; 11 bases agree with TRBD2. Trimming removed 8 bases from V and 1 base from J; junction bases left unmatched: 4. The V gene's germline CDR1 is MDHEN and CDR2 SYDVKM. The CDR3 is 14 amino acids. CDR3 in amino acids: CASGTSGSSYEQYF. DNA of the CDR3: TGTGCCAGCGGAACTAGCGGGAGTTCCTACGAGCAGTACTTC.

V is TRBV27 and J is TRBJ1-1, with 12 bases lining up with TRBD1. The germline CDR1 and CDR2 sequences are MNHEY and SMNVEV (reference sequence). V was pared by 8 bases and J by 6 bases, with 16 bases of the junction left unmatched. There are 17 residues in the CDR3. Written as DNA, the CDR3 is TGTGCCAGCCGTAAAAACCGGGACAGGGGGCCTGGGGCTGAAGCTTTCTTT. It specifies CASRKNRDRGPGAEAFF.

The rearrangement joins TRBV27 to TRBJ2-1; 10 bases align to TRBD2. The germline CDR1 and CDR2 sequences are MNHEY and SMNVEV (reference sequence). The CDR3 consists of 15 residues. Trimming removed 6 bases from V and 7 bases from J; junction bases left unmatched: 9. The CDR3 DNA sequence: TGTGCCAGCAGATTAGGTCTAGCGGGAGTGAATGAGCAGTTCTTC. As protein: CASRLGLAGVNEQFF.

Here the CDR3 reads CASSLNPGATNEKLFF. For the CDR3, the DNA is TGTGCCAGCAGCTTAAACCCCGGGGCAACTAATGAAAAACTGTTTTTT. The rearrangement joins TRBV7-8 to TRBJ1-4; D not resolved. Trimming cost V 2 bases and J 0 bases, with 10 bases left between them. CDR3 length: 16 residues. Germline V CDR1 and CDR2: SGHVS, FQNEAQ.

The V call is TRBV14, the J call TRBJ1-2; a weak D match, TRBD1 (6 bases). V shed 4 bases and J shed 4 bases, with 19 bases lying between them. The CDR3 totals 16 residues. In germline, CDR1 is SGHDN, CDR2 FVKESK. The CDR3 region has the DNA TGTGCCAGCAGCCCTTACGGGGGGCGGCGAGGCTATGGCTACACCTTC. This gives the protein CASSPYGGRRGYGYTF.

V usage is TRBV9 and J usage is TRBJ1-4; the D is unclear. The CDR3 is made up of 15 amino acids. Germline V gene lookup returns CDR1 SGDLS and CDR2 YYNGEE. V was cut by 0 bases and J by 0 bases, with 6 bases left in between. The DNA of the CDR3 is TGTGCCAGCAGCGTAGGTCCAGCAACTAATGAAAAACTGTTTTTT. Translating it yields CASSVGPATNEKLFF.

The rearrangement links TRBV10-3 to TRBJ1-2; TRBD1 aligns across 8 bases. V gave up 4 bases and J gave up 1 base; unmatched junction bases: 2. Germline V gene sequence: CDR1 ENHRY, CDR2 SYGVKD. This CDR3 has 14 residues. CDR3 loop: CAISGGQDNYGYTF. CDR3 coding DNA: TGTGCCATCAGTGGGGGACAGGATAACTATGGCTACACCTTC.

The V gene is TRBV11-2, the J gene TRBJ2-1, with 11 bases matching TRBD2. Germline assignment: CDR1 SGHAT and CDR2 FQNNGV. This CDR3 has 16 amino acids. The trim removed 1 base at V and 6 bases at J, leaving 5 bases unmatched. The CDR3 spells CASSLGPTSGINEQFF. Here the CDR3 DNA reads TGTGCCAGCAGCTTAGGTCCGACTAGCGGGATCAATGAGCAGTTCTTC.

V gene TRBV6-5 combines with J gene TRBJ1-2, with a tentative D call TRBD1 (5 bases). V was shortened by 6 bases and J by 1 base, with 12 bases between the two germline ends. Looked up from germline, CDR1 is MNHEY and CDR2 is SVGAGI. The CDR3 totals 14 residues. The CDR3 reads CASSKRGGNYGYTF. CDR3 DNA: TGTGCCAGCAGCAAACGGGGGGGTAACTATGGCTACACCTTC.

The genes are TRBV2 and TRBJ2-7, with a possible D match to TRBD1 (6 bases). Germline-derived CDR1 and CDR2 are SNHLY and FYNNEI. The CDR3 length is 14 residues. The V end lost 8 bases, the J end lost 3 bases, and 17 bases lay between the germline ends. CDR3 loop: CASVAGQQIYEQYF. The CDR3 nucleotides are TGTGCCAGCGTGGCCGGACAGCAGATCTACGAGCAGTACTTC.

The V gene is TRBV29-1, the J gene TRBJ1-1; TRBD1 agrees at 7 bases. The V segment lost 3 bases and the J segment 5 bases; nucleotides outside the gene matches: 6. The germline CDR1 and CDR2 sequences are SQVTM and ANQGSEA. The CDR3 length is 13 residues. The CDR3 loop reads CSVDQGVWTEAFF. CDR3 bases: TGCAGCGTTGACCAGGGGGTATGGACTGAAGCTTTCTTT.

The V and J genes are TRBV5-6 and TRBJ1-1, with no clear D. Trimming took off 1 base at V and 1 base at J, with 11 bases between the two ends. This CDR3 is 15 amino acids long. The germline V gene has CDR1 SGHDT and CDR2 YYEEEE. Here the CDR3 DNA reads TGTGCCAGCAGCTTGATTGTGCTTAGGAACACTGAAGCTTTCTTT. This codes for CASSLIVLRNTEAFF.

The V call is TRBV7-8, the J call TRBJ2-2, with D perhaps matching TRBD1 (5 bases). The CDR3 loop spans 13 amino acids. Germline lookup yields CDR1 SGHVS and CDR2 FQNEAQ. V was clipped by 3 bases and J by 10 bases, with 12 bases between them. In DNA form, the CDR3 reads TGTGCCAGCAGCTTTCAAGGGGCGGAGGAGCTGTTTTTT. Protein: CASSFQGAEELFF.

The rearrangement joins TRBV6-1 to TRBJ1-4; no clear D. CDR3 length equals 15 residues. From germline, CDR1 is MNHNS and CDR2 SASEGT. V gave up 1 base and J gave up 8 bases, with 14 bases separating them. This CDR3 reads CASSEGPGEREKLFF. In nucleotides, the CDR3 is TGTGCCAGCAGTGAAGGGCCGGGTGAGAGGGAAAAACTGTTTTTT.

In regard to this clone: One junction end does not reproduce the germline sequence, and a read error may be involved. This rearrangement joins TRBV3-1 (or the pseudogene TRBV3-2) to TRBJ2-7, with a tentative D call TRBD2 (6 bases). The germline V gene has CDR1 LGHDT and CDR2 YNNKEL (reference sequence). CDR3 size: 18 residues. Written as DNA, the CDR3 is TGTGCCAGCAGCCAAGAGCACGAAGGGGCGGGGTTGCCCTACGAGCAGTGCTTC. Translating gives CASSQEHEGAGLPYEQCF.

CDR3 in amino acids: CASSPTAGEEQYF. CDR3 nucleotides: TGTGCCAGCAGCCCTACGGCTGGAGAGGAGCAGTACTTC. The chain carries TRBV7-9 and TRBJ2-7, with D hard to call. CDR1 and CDR2 (germline): SEHNR, FQNEAQ (reference sequence). The CDR3 has 13 residues. V was shortened by 5 bases and J by 7 bases, with 15 bases between the two germline ends. The full variable domain, in which reference TRBV7-9 and TRBJ2-7 provide the parts outside the CDR3, is DTGVSQNPRHKITKRGQNVTFRCDPISEHNRLYWYRQTLGQGPEFLTYFQNEAQLEKSRLLSDRFSAERPKGSFSTLEIQRTEQGDSAMYLCASSPTAGEEQYFGPGTRLTVT.

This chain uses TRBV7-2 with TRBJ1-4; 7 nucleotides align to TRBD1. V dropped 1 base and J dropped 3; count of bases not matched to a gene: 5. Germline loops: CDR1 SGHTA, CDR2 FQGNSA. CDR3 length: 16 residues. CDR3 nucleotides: TGTGCCAGCAGCTTAGACGTCGGGACAGCTAATGAAAAACTGTTTTTT. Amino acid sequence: CASSLDVGTANEKLFF. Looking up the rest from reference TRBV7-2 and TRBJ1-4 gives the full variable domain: GAGVSQSPSNKVTEKGKDVELRCDPISGHTALYWYRQSLGQGLEFLIYFQGNSAPDKSGLPSDRFSAERTGGSVSTLTIQRTQQEDSAVYLCASSLDVGTANEKLFFGSGTQLSVL.

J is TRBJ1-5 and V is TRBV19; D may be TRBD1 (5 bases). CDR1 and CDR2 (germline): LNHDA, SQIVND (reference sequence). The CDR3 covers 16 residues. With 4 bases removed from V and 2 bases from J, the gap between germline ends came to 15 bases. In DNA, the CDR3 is TGTGCCAGTAGTACCATCGAGCGGGGCCGCAATCAGCCCCAGCATTTT. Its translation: CASSTIERGRNQPQHF.

The CDR3: CASSVGILQSVRGDTQYF. The CDR3 DNA sequence: TGTGCCAGCAGCGTAGGAATTTTACAGTCTGTTCGGGGAGATACGCAGTATTTT. The chain joins TRBV9 to TRBJ2-3, with a possible D match to TRBD2 (5 bases). V lost 0 bases, J lost 5 bases, and 22 bases lay in between. CDR1 is SGDLS, CDR2 YYNGEE, per germline. The CDR3 covers 18 residues.

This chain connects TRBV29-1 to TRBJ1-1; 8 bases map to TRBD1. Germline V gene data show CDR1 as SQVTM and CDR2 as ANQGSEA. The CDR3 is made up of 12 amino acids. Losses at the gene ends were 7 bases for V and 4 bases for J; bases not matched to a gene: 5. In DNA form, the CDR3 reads TGCAGCGGCTTTACAGGGGGCACTGAAGCTTTCTTT. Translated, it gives CSGFTGGTEAFF.

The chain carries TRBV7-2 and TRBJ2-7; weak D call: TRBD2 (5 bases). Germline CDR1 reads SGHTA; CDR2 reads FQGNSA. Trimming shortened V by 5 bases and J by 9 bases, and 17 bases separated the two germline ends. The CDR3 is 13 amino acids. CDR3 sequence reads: CASSRGEIAPQYF. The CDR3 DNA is TGTGCCAGCAGCCGGGGAGAGATAGCGCCGCAGTACTTC.

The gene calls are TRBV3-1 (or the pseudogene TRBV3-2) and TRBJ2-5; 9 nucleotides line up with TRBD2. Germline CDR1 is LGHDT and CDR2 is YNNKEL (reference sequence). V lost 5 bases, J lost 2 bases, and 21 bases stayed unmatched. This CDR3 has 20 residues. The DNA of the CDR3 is TGTGCCAGCAGCAGGGTAGGCAGGGGCGCGGTAGCGGGAGATCAAGAGACCCAGTACTTC. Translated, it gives CASSRVGRGAVAGDQETQYF.

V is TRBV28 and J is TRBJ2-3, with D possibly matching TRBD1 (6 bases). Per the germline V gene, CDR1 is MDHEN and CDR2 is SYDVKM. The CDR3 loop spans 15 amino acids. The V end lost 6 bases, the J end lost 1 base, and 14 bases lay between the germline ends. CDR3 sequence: CASRTRAGGTDTQYF. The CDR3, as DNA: TGTGCCAGCAGGACCCGGGCAGGGGGCACAGATACGCAGTATTTT.

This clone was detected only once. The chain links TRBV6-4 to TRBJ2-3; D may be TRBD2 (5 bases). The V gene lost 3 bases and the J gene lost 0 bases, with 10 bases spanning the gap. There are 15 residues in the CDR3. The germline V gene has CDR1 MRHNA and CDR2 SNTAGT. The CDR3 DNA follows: TGTGCCAGCAGTGAGGGAGCAGCTAGCACAGATACGCAGTATTTT. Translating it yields CASSEGAASTDTQYF.

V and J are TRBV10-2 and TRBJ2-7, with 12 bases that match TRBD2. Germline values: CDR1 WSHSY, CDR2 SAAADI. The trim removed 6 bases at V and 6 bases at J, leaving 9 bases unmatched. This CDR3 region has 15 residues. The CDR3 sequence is CASSPLAGGPVEQYF. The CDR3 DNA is TGCGCCAGCAGCCCCCTAGCGGGAGGGCCTGTCGAGCAGTACTTC.

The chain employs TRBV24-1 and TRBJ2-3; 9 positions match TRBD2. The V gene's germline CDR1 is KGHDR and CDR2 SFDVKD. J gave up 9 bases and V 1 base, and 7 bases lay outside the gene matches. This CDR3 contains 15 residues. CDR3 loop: CATSDFRASGETQYF. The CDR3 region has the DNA TGTGCCACCAGTGATTTTAGGGCTAGCGGGGAAACGCAGTATTTT.